The clone carrying this TCR beta chain was seen more than once but under ten times. The authors' processing: Estimated nucleated cell counts came from reference gene primer amplification. Produced via immunoSEQ multiplex PCR; TCRdb's table is partial and in-frame only. That table supplies the V and J calls and clone size; D and trimming were determined from the DNA. There are approximately 170,000 clones in the sample; about 83% occur only once, and under 3.5% lies in the top ten. Germline CDR1 and CDR2: MNHEY and SMNVEV (reference sequence). The CDR3 runs 15 residues. Trimming removed 7 bases at V and 0 bases at J, with 10 bases between. The record originates from a study of blood T cell repertoires in COVID-19. Overall study: Acute-phase and convalescent COVID-19 samples originated in the United States, Italy and Spain. Sample material is recorded as cDNA or gDNA derived from T cells, B-cell-depleted T cells, or PBMCs.

This rearrangement joins TRBV27 to TRBJ2-6; D ambiguous. The sample taken for sequencing was peripheral blood. The clonotype was recovered from a woman older than 75 with COVID-19, enrolled during active disease. CDR3 sequence reads: CASKQPSSGANVLTF. DNA for the CDR3: TGTGCCAGCAAACAGCCGAGCTCTGGGGCCAACGTCCTGACTTTC.